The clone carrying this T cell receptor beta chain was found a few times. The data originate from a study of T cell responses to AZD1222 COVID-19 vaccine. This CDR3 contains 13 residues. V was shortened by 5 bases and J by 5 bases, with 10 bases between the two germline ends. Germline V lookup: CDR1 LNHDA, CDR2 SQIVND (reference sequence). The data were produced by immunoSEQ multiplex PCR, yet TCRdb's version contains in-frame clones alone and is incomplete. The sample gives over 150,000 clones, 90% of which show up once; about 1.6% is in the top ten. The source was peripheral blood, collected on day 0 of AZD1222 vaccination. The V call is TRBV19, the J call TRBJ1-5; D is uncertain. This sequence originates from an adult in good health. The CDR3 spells CASSPQRDQPQHF. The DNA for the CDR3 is TGTGCCAGTAGTCCTCAGAGAGATCAGCCCCAGCATTTT.